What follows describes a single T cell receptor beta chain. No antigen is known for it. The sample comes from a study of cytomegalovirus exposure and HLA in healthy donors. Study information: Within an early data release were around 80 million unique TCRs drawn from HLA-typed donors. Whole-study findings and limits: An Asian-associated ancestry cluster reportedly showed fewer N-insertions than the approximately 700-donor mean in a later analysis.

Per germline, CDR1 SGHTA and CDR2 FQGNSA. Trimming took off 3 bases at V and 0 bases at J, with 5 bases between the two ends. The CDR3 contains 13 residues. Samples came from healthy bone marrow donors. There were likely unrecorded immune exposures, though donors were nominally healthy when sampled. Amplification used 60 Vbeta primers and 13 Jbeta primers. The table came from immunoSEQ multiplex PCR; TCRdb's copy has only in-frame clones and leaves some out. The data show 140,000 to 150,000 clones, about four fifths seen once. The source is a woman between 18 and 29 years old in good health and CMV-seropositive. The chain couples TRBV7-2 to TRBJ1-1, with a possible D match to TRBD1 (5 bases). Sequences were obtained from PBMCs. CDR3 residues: CASSLTVNTEAFF. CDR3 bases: TGTGCCAGCAGCTTGACAGTGAACACTGAAGCTTTCTTT.